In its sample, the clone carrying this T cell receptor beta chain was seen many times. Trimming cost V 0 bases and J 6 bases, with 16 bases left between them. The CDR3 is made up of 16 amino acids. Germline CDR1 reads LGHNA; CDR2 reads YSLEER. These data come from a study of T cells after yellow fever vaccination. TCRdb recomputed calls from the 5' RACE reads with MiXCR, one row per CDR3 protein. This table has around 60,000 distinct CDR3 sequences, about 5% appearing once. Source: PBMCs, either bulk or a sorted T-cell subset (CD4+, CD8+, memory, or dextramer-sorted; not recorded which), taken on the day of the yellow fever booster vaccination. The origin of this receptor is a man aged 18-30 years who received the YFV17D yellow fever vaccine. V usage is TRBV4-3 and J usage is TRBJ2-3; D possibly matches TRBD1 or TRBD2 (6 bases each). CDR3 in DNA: TGCGCCAGCAGCCAAGATGGATCTGGGGGGCGTGATACGCAGTATTTT. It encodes CASSQDGSGGRDTQYF.